The table lists the clone carrying this TCR beta chain with a few counts. As yet, its antigen is unknown. PCR primers comprised 60 Vbeta and 13 Jbeta primers. TCRdb's copy holds only in-frame clones and misses some; the assay was immunoSEQ multiplex PCR. Of 30,000 to 35,000 clones detected, approximately 67% appear once; the ten largest clones hold over 9%. CDR1 is LNHDA, CDR2 SQIVND, per germline (reference sequence). CDR3 length: 14 residues. V was trimmed by 6 bases and J by 0 bases, leaving 11 bases between them. This sample was taken from a study of cytomegalovirus exposure and HLA in healthy donors. General study points: Reportedly, a later analysis found an Asian-associated ancestry cluster had fewer N-insertions than the approximately 640-donor mean. Altogether, more than 150 TCR beta chains were recorded as cytomegalovirus-associated. In vitro work confirmed that a few CMV-associated chains recognize CMV antigens. Presence/absence analyses assumed roughly uniform sequencing depth across donors, which may not hold.

The sequence came from a middle-aged man in good health and CMV-seropositive. This rearrangement joins TRBV19 to TRBJ1-1; unclear D gene. Sample: PBMCs. CDR3 sequence reads: CASRARQMNTEAFF. The CDR3 nucleotides are TGTGCCAGTAGGGCCAGGCAAATGAACACTGAAGCTTTCTTT.